The rows below give T cell receptor beta chains drawn from one sample of a study of neurological immune-mediated disorders. TCRdb processed the 5' RACE reads anew with MiXCR; each CDR3 protein has one entry. The sample holds around 46,000 distinct CDR3 sequences, about 25% seen once. The specimen was PBMCs. The receptors were gathered from a woman in her seventies in good health. CDR3s include the opening cysteine and the closing phenylalanine or tryptophan. A D gene is named only where the DNA matches it firmly. Only some rows state a clone size, as once, few, many or a class for expanded clones.

TRBJ2-2 14 TRBV6-5 many - CASTISANTGELFF TGTGCCAGCACGATTAGCGCGAACACCGGGGAGCTGTTTTTT
TRBJ1-1 13 TRBV7-9 many TRBD1 CASSLGQGAEAFF TGTGCCAGCAGCTTGGGACAGGGTGCTGAAGCTTTCTTT
TRBJ2-4 14 TRBV10-3 - - CAISDAGAKNIQYF TGTGCCATCAGTGATGCTGGAGCCAAAAACATTCAGTACTTC
TRBJ1-2 16 TRBV14 - TRBD1 CASSQDRTGGRNGYTF TGTGCCAGCAGCCAAGATCGGACAGGGGGGAGGAATGGCTACACCTTC
TRBJ1-5 14 TRBV18 few - CASSLLEGNQPQHF TGTGCCAGCTCACTGCTGGAGGGGAATCAGCCCCAGCATTTT
TRBJ1-2 13 TRBV9 - - CASSVGQGDGYTF TGTGCCAGCAGCGTGGGCCAGGGAGACGGCTACACCTTC
TRBJ1-4 14 TRBV5-1 - TRBD1 CASSLTGGGEKLFF TGCGCCAGCAGCTTGACAGGGGGCGGTGAAAAACTGTTTTTT
TRBJ2-7 15 TRBV4-3 - TRBD1 CASSQEAQGAWEQYF TGCGCCAGCAGCCAAGAGGCGCAGGGGGCGTGGGAGCAGTACTTC
TRBJ2-5 14 TRBV5-1 - - CASSLSRGAMTQYF TGCGCCAGCAGCTTGAGCAGGGGGGCGATGACCCAGTACTTC
TRBJ2-3 14 TRBV29-1 many - CSVEEGVGTDTQYF TGCAGCGTTGAGGAGGGAGTCGGCACAGATACGCAGTATTTT
TRBJ2-2 12 TRBV4-1 many - CASSQVIGELFF TGCGCCAGCAGCCAAGTCATCGGGGAGCTGTTTTTT
TRBJ1-5 15 TRBV20-1 - TRBD1 CSARDRRQGAQPQHF TGCAGTGCTAGAGATAGGAGACAGGGGGCTCAGCCCCAGCATTTT
TRBJ1-2 14 TRBV18 - - CASSQDMEIYGYTF TGTGCTAGCTCACAGGACATGGAAATATACGGCTACACCTTC
TRBJ2-1 14 TRBV12-3/TRBV12-4 - TRBD2 CASSRGLAYNEQFF TGTGCCAGCAGCCGAGGACTAGCTTACAATGAGCAGTTCTTC
TRBJ2-1 13 TRBV24-1 - TRBD1 CATSETGAVEQFF TGTGCCACCAGTGAGACAGGGGCAGTTGAGCAGTTCTTC
TRBJ2-1 16 TRBV3-1 - - CASSQASPSSYNEQFF TGTGCCAGCAGCCAAGCGAGCCCTTCTTCCTACAATGAGCAGTTCTTC
TRBJ2-7 16 TRBV7-8 few TRBD1 CASSLAGQGAGYEQYF TGTGCCAGCAGCTTAGCGGGACAGGGGGCGGGTTACGAGCAGTACTTC
TRBJ1-2 12 TRBV25-1 many - CASSEPHYGYTF TGTGCCAGCAGTGAACCTCACTATGGCTACACCTTC
TRBJ2-1 15 TRBV7-3 - - CASSRGGGPYNEQFF TGTGCCAGCAGCCGAGGGGGGGGCCCCTACAATGAGCAGTTCTTC
TRBJ2-6 19 TRBV7-2 many - CASSPREGAPFSGANVLTF TGTGCCAGCAGCCCCCGGGAGGGGGCGCCTTTCTCTGGGGCCAACGTCCTGACTTTC
TRBJ2-1 15 TRBV20-1 many TRBD2 CSARRPGGPGNEQFF TGCAGTGCTAGACGCCCGGGAGGGCCAGGCAATGAGCAGTTCTTC
TRBJ2-2 14 TRBV6-5 few TRBD2 CASSRRYDSGELFF TGTGCCAGCAGTAGGAGGTACGACAGCGGGGAGCTATTTTTT
TRBJ2-2 14 TRBV20-1 many - CSARDPLDTGELFF TGCAGTGCTAGAGACCCCCTAGACACCGGGGAGCTGTTTTTT
TRBJ2-7 15 TRBV27 many - CASSLSGRGPHEQYF TGTGCCAGCAGTTTATCGGGCAGAGGTCCTCACGAGCAGTACTTC
TRBJ1-4 14 TRBV2 many - CASSVGVRTFKLFF TGTGCCAGCAGTGTCGGTGTTAGGACGTTCAAACTGTTTTTT
TRBJ2-7 15 TRBV28 - TRBD1 CASSTPGQGTYEQYF TGTGCCAGCAGTACCCCGGGACAGGGTACGTACGAGCAGTACTTC
TRBJ2-7 15 TRBV5-5 many TRBD1 CASSDPGTGNYEQYF TGTGCCAGCAGCGACCCCGGGACAGGGAACTACGAGCAGTACTTC